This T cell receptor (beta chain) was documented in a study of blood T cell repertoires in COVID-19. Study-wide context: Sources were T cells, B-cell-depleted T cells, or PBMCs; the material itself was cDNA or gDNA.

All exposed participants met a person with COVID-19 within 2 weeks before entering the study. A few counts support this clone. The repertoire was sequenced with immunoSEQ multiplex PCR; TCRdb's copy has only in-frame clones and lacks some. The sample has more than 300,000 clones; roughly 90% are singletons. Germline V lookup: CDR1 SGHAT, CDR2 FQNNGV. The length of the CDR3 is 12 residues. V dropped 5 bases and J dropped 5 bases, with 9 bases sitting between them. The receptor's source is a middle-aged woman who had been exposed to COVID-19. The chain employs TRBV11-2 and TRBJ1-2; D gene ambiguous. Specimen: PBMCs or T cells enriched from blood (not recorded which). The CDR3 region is CASSVTDYGYTF. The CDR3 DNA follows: TGTGCCAGCAGCGTAACAGATTATGGCTACACCTTC.